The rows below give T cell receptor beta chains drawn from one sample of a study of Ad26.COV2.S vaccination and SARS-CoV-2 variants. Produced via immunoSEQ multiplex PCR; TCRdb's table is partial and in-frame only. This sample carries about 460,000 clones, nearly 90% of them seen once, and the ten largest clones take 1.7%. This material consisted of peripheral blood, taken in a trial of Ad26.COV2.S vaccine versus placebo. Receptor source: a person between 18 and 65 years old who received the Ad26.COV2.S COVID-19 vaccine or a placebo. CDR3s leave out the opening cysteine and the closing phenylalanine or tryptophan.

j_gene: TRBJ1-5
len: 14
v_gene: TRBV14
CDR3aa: ASSQAPGGSNQPQH

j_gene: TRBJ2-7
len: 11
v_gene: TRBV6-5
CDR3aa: ASSLQTAYEQY

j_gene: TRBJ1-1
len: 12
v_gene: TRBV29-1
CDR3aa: SVVGGPMNTEAF

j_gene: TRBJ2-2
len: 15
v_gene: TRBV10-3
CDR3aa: AISDSRDRVRTGELF

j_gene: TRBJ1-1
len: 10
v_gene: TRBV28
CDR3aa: ASSLGTDEAF

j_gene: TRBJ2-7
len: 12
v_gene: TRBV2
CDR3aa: ASNRDSLSYEQY

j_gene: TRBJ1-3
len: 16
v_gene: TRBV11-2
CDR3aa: ASSVKGTGISSGNTIY

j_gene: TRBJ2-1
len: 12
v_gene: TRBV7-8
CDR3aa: ASSLVGGDVEQF

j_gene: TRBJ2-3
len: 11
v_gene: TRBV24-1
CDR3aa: ATSEDQGYTQY

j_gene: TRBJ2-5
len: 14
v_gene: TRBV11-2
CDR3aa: ASSLDPAYYQETQY

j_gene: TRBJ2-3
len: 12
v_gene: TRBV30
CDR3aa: AWSPAGHTDTQY

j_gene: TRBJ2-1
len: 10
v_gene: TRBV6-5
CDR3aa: ASCSSYNEQF

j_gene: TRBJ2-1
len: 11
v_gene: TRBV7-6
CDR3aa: ASSSYRLGEQF

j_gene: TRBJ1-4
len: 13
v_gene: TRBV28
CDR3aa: ASSLGTGGNEKLF

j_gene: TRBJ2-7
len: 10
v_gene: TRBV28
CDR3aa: ASSFRNYEQY

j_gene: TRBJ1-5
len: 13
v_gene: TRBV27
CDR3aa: ASSWSGMGNQPQH

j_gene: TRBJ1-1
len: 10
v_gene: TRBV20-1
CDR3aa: SASSMNTEAF

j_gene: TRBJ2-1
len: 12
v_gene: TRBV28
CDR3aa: ASSLAGGYNEQF

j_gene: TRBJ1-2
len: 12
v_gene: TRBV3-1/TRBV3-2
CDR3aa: ASSRRTGQLGYT

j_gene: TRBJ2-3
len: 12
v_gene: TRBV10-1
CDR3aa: ASSEGLTPDTQY

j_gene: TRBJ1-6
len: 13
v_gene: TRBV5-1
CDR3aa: ASSQGQGAGSPLH

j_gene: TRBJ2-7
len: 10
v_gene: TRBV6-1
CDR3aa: ASSEMGYEQY

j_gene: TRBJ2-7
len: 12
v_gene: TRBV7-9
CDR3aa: ASSSPGRGYEQY

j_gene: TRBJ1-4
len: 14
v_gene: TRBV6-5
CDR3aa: ASSSSTGTGGYKLF

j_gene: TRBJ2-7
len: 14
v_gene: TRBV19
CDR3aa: ASSIAGTSGSYEQY

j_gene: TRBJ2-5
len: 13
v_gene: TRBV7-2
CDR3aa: ASSLASNLGETQY

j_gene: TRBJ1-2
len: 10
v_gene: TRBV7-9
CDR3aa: ASSLEGYGYT

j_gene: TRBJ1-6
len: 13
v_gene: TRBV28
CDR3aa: ASSLADRLNSPLH

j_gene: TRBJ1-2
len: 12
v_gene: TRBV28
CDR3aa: ASSFPSGSRGYT

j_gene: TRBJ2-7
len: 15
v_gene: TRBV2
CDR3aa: ASSERWGSGRAYEQY

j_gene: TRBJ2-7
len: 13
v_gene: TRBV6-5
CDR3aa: ASRVDRGNPYEQY

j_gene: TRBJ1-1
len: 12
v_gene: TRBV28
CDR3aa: ASSLGTGHTEAF

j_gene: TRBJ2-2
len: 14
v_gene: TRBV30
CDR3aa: AWNLFGDRNTGELF

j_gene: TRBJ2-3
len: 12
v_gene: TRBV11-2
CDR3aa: ASSYSGSADTQY

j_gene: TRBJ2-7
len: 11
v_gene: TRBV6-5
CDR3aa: ASSFGREREQY

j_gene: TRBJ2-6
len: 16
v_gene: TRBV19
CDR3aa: ASSIPTRASSGANVLT

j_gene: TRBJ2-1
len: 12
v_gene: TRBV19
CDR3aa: ATEAGTAYNEQF

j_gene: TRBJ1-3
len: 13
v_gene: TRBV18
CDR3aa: ASSPRRFSGNTIY

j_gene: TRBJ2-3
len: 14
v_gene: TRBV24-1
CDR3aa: ATSDPSGQGTDTQY

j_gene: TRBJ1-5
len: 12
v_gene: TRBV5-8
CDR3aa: ASSQGWRHQPQH

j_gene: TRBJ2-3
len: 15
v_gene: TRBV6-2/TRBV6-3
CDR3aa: ASSLTRGSPSTDTQY

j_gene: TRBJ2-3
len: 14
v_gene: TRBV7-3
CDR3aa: ASSLWGGRSSDTQY

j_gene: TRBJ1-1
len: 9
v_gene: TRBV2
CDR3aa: ASWGGTEAF

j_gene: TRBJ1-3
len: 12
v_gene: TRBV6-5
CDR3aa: ASRPSGTGNTIY

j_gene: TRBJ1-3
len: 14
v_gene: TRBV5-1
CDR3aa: ASSLDAGGTGNTIY

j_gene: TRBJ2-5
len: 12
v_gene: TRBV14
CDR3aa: ASRPGFWQETQY

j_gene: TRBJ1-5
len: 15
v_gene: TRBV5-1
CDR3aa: ASSFRPRENSNQPQH

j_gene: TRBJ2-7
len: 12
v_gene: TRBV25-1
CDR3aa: ASASGRRNYEQY

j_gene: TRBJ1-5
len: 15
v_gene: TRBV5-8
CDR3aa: ASSSMTASRSNQPQH

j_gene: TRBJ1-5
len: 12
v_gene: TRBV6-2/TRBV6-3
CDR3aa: ASSSGGSNQPQH